Following are 18 T cell receptor beta chains from one sample sequenced in a study of T cell repertoires in cytomegalovirus infection. These TCRs' antigens remain unknown. TCRdb passed the reads through MiXCR, listing each CDR3 protein once. The data hold approximately 730,000 distinct CDR3 sequences, with around 32% observed a single time. The material was cultured PBMCs, obtained from culture after CMV antigen stimulation. The receptors derive from a human donor in good health (CMV status not recorded). Some clones in this sample may be carry-over from other donors' samples.

V and J are TRBV20-1 and TRBJ2-3; no firm D call. Germline V lookup: CDR1 DFQATT, CDR2 SNEGSKA (reference sequence). The V end was cut by 6 bases, the J end by 6 bases, with 13 bases between. CDR3 size: 12 residues. The CDR3 region has the DNA TGCAGTGCCACCGTAGGTGGGGATACGCAGTATTTT. Protein product: CSATVGGDTQYF.

The CDR3 sequence: CASSSGQGINSPLHF. Written as DNA, the CDR3 is TGTGCCAGCAGCTCGGGACAGGGGATCAATTCACCCCTCCACTTT. The rearrangement links TRBV7-6 to TRBJ1-6; 10 bases align to TRBD1. The ends lost 4 bases at V and 7 bases at J; junction bases unmatched: 4. CDR3 length: 15 amino acids. Per the germline V gene, CDR1 is SGHVS and CDR2 is FNYEAQ.

V usage is TRBV4-1 and J usage is TRBJ1-3; D is unclear. The length of the CDR3 is 15 residues. V was pared by 1 base and J by 1 base, with 8 bases between. Germline V gene sequence: CDR1 MGHRA, CDR2 YSYEKL. DNA for the CDR3: TGCGCCAGCAGCCAAGGGAAGCTGTCTGGAAACACCATATATTTT. Translation: CASSQGKLSGNTIYF.

The chain employs TRBV19 and TRBJ1-2, with 10 bases identical to TRBD1. Per germline, CDR1 LNHDA and CDR2 SQIVND (reference sequence). The V gene end was trimmed by 3 bases and the J gene end by 7 bases; junction bases not matched to a gene: 5. The CDR3 sequence is 14 residues long. The CDR3 loop reads CASSIDRGQTGYTF. The DNA of the CDR3 is TGTGCCAGTAGTATTGACAGGGGGCAGACTGGCTACACCTTC.

The chain combines TRBV7-8 with TRBJ1-6; D call uncertain. Germline V gene lookup returns CDR1 SGHVS and CDR2 FQNEAQ. The CDR3 spans 13 residues. V dropped 6 bases and J dropped 5 bases, with 8 bases sitting between them. For the CDR3, the DNA is TGTGCCAGCAGAATTAACGATAATTCACCCCTCCACTTT. Residues: CASRINDNSPLHF.

This clonotype was counted once. The V and J genes are TRBV15 and TRBJ2-7, with no clear D. This CDR3 spans 14 amino acids. The V gene lost 0 bases and the J gene lost 0 bases, with 6 bases spanning the gap. From germline, CDR1 is LNHNV and CDR2 YYDKDF (reference sequence). This CDR3 is CATSREGFSYEQYF. CDR3 bases: TGTGCCACCAGCAGAGAAGGTTTCTCCTACGAGCAGTACTTC.

The chain couples TRBV6-1 to TRBJ2-7; perhaps TRBD1 as D (6 bases). Germline CDR1 reads MNHNS; CDR2 reads SASEGT. The V and J ends lost 2 bases and 2 bases respectively, with 16 bases between them. The CDR3 extends over 16 amino acids. CDR3 DNA sequence: TGTGCCAGCAGTGAATCCGCCGGACAGAACCCCTACGAGCAGTACTTC. It is translated as CASSESAGQNPYEQYF.

This clonotype has more than one count but fewer than ten. The V and J genes are TRBV12-3 or TRBV12-4 and TRBJ2-1; D possibly uses TRBD1 or TRBD2 (6 bases each). V was shortened by 5 bases and J by 8 bases, with 19 bases between the two germline ends. The CDR3 runs to 15 residues. DNA for the CDR3: TGTGCCAGCAGTCCACCGGGACTGGGGGCCTATGAGCAGTTCTTC. It yields the protein CASSPPGLGAYEQFF.

This clonotype was picked up one time. The chain links TRBV5-6 to TRBJ1-5; D uncertain. The CDR3 length is 13 residues. The germline CDR1 and CDR2 sequences are SGHDT and YYEEEE. Deletions cut 1 base from V and 4 bases from J, with 6 bases between. Here the CDR3 reads CASSLNLNQPQHF. In DNA form, the CDR3 reads TGTGCCAGCAGCTTGAACCTAAATCAGCCCCAGCATTTT.

There are a few counts of this clonotype. The chain carries TRBV7-2 and TRBJ2-7; D ambiguous. This CDR3 comprises 13 residues. V was clipped by 0 bases and J by 7 bases, with 10 bases between them. CDR1 is SGHTA, CDR2 FQGNSA, per germline. The CDR3 bases are TGTGCCAGCAGCTTAGCTCCGTTAGGGGAGCAGTACTTC. The encoded protein is CASSLAPLGEQYF.

This clonotype appeared a few times. This sequence joins TRBV10-3 and TRBJ1-6; no reliable D call. Germline CDR1 and CDR2: ENHRY and SYGVKD. The CDR3 runs to 9 residues. The CDR3 bases are TGTGCGGTGGGTTCACCCCTCCACTTT. Amino acids: CAVGSPLHF.

This chain connects TRBV12-3 or TRBV12-4 to TRBJ1-2; D gene unclear. CDR3 length: 14 amino acids. V lost 4 bases and J 0 bases, leaving 9 bases between the germline ends. CDR3 sequence reads: CASSSFHANYGYTF. The CDR3, as DNA: TGTGCCAGCAGTTCCTTTCACGCTAACTATGGCTACACCTTC.

The V gene is TRBV5-4, the J gene TRBJ1-3; possible D gene TRBD1, 5 bases. This CDR3 spans 20 amino acids. The V and J ends lost 0 bases and 2 bases respectively, with 24 bases between them. Germline-derived CDR1 and CDR2 are SGHNT and YYREEE (reference sequence). CDR3 region: CASSLAGNYPFEATGNTIYF. DNA of the CDR3: TGTGCCAGCAGCTTGGCAGGGAATTATCCCTTCGAGGCCACTGGAAACACCATATATTTT. Full variable domain (outside the CDR3, taken from reference TRBV5-4 and TRBJ1-3): ETGVTQSPTHLIKTRGQQVTLRCSSQSGHNTVSWYQQALGQGPQFIFQYYREEENGRGNFPPRFSGLQFPNYSSELNVNALELDDSALYLCASSLAGNYPFEATGNTIYFGEGSWLTVV.

This clonotype was counted only a few times. The CDR3 coding sequence is TGTGCCAGCAGCCCTAAGGGCCTCTACGAGCAGTACTTC. Protein: CASSPKGLYEQYF. The chain uses TRBV7-6 and TRBJ2-7; D gene uncertain. Trimming removed 5 bases at V and 3 bases at J, with 11 bases between. CDR1 and CDR2 (germline): SGHVS, FNYEAQ. The length of the CDR3 is 13 residues.

The V and J genes are TRBV19 and TRBJ1-5, with D uncertain. The CDR3 runs 14 residues. Germline lookup yields CDR1 LNHDA and CDR2 SQIVND (reference sequence). V dropped 3 bases and J dropped 10 bases, with 16 bases sitting between them. The DNA for the CDR3 is TGTGCCAGTAGTATCCTGGACCAAGGTTATCCCCAGCATTTT. Amino acids: CASSILDQGYPQHF.

To note about this clonotype: Given a much more abundant clone one base away, this may be a read error. This chain joins TRBV7-2 and TRBJ1-6; the D gene is possibly TRBD1 (5 bases). Trimming stripped 3 bases from V and 9 bases from J, with 18 bases between. The CDR3 contains 16 residues. CDR1 is SGHTA and CDR2 is FQGNSA in the germline V gene. For the CDR3, the DNA is TGTGCCAGCAGCTTTAGGATAGGACAAATAATTTCACCCCTCCACTTT. Amino acid sequence: CASSFRIGQIISPLHF. The full variable domain, in which reference TRBV7-2 and TRBJ1-6 provide the parts outside the CDR3, is GAGVSQSPSNKVTEKGKDVELRCDPISGHTALYWYRQSLGQGLEFLIYFQGNSAPDKSGLPSDRFSAERTGGSVSTLTIQRTQQEDSAVYLCASSFRIGQIISPLHFGNGTRLTVT.

This clonotype was counted at least ten times. The V call is TRBV12-3 or TRBV12-4, the J call TRBJ2-1, with TRBD2 matching 15 bases. CDR3 length: 15 amino acids. V trimming: 5 bases; J trimming: 8 bases; junction bases outside the gene matches: 4. In DNA form, the CDR3 reads TGTGCCAGCAGTCCGGGACTAGCGGGAGGCTATGAGCAGTTCTTC. It specifies CASSPGLAGGYEQFF.

This clonotype has just a few counts. The V gene is TRBV11-3, the J gene TRBJ1-1; D gene uncertain. Trimming removed 3 bases at V and 1 base at J, with 9 bases between. The CDR3 consists of 14 residues. The germline gives CDR1 SGHNT, CDR2 YENEEA. CDR3 protein: CASSFSGTNTEAFF. In DNA form, the CDR3 reads TGTGCCAGCAGCTTTTCCGGAACGAACACTGAAGCTTTCTTT. The full variable domain, its missing parts supplied by reference TRBV11-3 and TRBJ1-1, is EAGVVQSPRYKIIEKKQPVAFWCNPISGHNTLYWYLQNLGQGPELLIRYENEEAVDDSQLPKDRFSAERLKGVDSTLKIQPAELGDSAVYLCASSFSGTNTEAFFGQGTRLTVV.